Detailed here is one TCR beta chain. Which antigen it targets is not known. Base qualities are not recorded, but no much larger clone differs from it by a single base. Trimmed from V: 5 bases; trimmed from J: 5 bases; junction bases lacking a gene match: 6. From the cysteine through the phenylalanine, the CDR3 covers 15 amino acids. The only DNA kept is the CDR3, 45 bases in frame from the first base. From the germline V gene (reference sequence), CDR1 is LNHNV and CDR2 is YYDKDF. CD8 naive samples were CD45RO-negative cells positively selected for CCR7, giving a CD45RA+CCR7+ population that excluded TemRA cells. The donors were healthy, HIV-negative adults who had no recently reported acute infections or vaccinations. All donors were Caucasian adults living in Nashville, Tennessee, USA. After blood collection by leukapheresis, PBMCs were isolated using Ficoll-Histopaque density gradient centrifugation and then cryopreserved in the vapor phase of liquid nitrogen. Purity and quantity of every magnetically sorted T cell population were checked by analytical flow cytometry. Each sorted fraction had its genomic DNA isolated and then quantified by UV absorbance on a Nanodrop 2000c.

This entry comes from a study of shared clonotypes between healthy human individuals (TCRdb year 2020). Looking at the study overall: A couple of women and three men aged 18 to 49 years were included in the cohort. For each donor, three plates each were used for CD4 naive and CD4 memory, two plates were used for CD8 naive, and one plate was used for CD8 memory. To estimate repertoire size and how much clonotypes are shared between individuals, the study performed deep sequencing of blood TCR repertoires from five healthy adults. Different laboratories and diverse techniques were used to prepare libraries and sequence TCR repertoires, to increase sequencing depth and limit assay-specific biases. Each donor's leukapheresis produced roughly between about 0.9 and 9.5 billion PBMCs. What the research found in general, with its limitations: The small number of donors limited the genetic and exposure-history diversity represented. Based on pairwise subsampling, the degree of clonotype sharing among donors was expected to be affected by sequencing depth. Clonotypes shared by all four sorted-subset donors showed higher generation probabilities than non-shared clonotypes. Larger estimated clonotype richness was generally found for naive subsets than for memory subsets. Across four donors, about 5% of naive CD4, approximately 3.6% of naive CD8, around 2.1% of memory CD4, and roughly 0.41% of memory CD8 clonotypes were shared. Only blood was sampled, and tissue TCR repertoires likely differ from those in blood. Even with the large sequencing depth, rarefaction of the sorted-subset datasets indicated that sequencing was incomplete.

Using the deep immunoSEQ assay, multiplex PCR amplified TCR CDR3 regions from genomic DNA. Genomic DNA extracted from each cell subset was distributed evenly over all wells of several immunoSEQ 96-well plates, and each plate served as one replicate. For sorted subsets, roughly 0.2 ug genomic DNA, equal to 25,000 to 35,000 T cell genomes, was loaded into each replicate PCR. The purified libraries were quantified using a Qubit 3.0 fluorometer, sized with a Bioanalyzer 2100, and then quantified again using the KAPA Library Quantification kit. Every immunoSEQ 96-well plate was sequenced on a separate single-read 150-cycle Illumina NextSeq 550 flow cell. The authors processed their data as follows. The immunoSEQ output contained only junctional sequences without quality scores, so filtering could not match that applied to full-length reads. To assign V/J genes and CDR3, sequences were annotated using PyIR, a Python wrapper for IgBLAST v1.9, with IMGT germline references. Reads were removed for weak V/J assignments (E-value above 1e-6), missing CDR3, stop codons, out-of-frame junctions, or ambiguous translated residues. A V3J clonotype was defined by an identical inferred V gene, J gene, and CDR3 amino acid sequence. To compute the percentage overlap between repertoires, the number of shared unique clonotypes was divided by the size of the smaller repertoire. Repertoire richness was assessed with RTK rarefaction, the Chao1 estimator, and Recon v2.1 estimates of unobserved clonotypes. Generation probabilities were computed with OLGA for all TCRbeta clonotypes obtained by the gDNA method from several donors. TCRdb retrieved this table from immuneACCESS and kept in-frame rearrangements only. Not all clones are present; in checked studies, unresolved V genes account for under half, and no reason is known for the remainder. For V, J and clone size, that table is used; D and trimming come from the DNA. For this sample the table gives 2 million to 2.5 million clones, of which about 92% were detected only once. In total, the top ten clones hold about 1.5% of the sample.

Sequencing input: naive CD8+ T cells from PBMCs. The cell subset or site label, read with the paper, signifies: CD45RA+CCR7+. Rearrangement joined TRBV15 to TRBJ1-5; TRBD1 matches 10 bases in the middle. The receptor was isolated from a man aged 18 to 30 in good health. Some clones in this sample may be carry-over from other donors' samples. The sequence in DNA is TGTGCCACCAGCCCCGACAGGGGGCTGGATCAGCCCCAGCATTTT. The encoded protein is CATSPDRGLDQPQHF.